This T cell receptor (beta chain) is from a study of cytomegalovirus exposure and HLA in healthy donors. Study-wide findings and caveats: A later analysis reportedly found fewer N-insertions in an Asian-associated ancestry cluster than the roughly 670-donor mean. The sole available immune exposure information was CMV serostatus. The classifier was said to identify cytomegalovirus status with high specificity and sensitivity.

The ends were cut back, 10 bases at V and 4 bases at J, with 10 bases in the middle. CDR1 is MGHDK, CDR2 SYGVNS, per germline. This CDR3 is built from 11 residues. Donors in the study were healthy people who gave bone marrow. Concerning this clone: Its antigen is not identified.

The PCR employed 60 Vbeta primers together with 13 Jbeta primers. The protocol was immunoSEQ multiplex PCR, while the TCRdb copy is restricted to in-frame clones and leaves out a portion. The repertoire holds roughly 290,000 clones, with 80% as singletons. This chain connects TRBV25-1 to TRBJ1-1; no clear D gene. The material sequenced was PBMCs. The origin of this receptor is a girl aged 2 to 10 in good health and CMV-seronegative. As DNA, the CDR3 is TGTGCCACCCAAGAGGGCACTGAAGCTTTCTTT. This gives the protein CATQEGTEAFF.